What follows are 31 T cell receptor beta chains derived from one specimen sequenced in a study of blood T cell repertoires in COVID-19. Only in-frame clones appear in the TCRdb table, and some are missing; sequencing was by immunoSEQ multiplex PCR. The sample gives roughly 250,000 clones, around 88% of which show up once; 2% to 2.5% is in the top ten. The sequencing input was PBMCs or T cells enriched from blood (not recorded which). All receptors derive from a woman aged 50 to 60 who had recovered from COVID-19.

This chain links TRBV28 with TRBJ1-5, with D perhaps TRBD1 (6 bases). This CDR3 is built from 15 residues. Trimming cost V 7 bases and J 6 bases, with 19 bases left between them. Germline-derived CDR1 and CDR2 are MDHEN and SYDVKM. The chain's CDR3 is CASTPGTNRGQPQHF. CDR3 sequence (DNA): TGTGCCAGCACCCCCGGGACAAACAGAGGTCAGCCCCAGCATTTT.

The chain uses TRBV27 and TRBJ2-5; perhaps TRBD2 as D (5 bases). The CDR3 is made up of 18 amino acids. Looked up from germline, CDR1 is MNHEY and CDR2 is SMNVEV (reference sequence). Trimming pared 5 bases from V and 2 bases from J, leaving 24 bases between. In DNA, the CDR3 is TGTGCCAGCAGTCGCCGTGTTAGTGCGGCGGGCCCTCAAGAGACCCAGTACTTC. This encodes CASSRRVSAAGPQETQYF.

The V gene is TRBV18, the J gene TRBJ1-5; D remains unclear. The germline V and J ends were trimmed by 2 bases and 1 base, with 9 bases remaining between them. The germline V gene has CDR1 KGHSH and CDR2 LQKENI. The CDR3 is 15 amino acids. Here the CDR3 reads CASSPAARSNQPQHF. The DNA of the CDR3 is TGTGCCAGCTCACCAGCCGCGAGGAGCAATCAGCCCCAGCATTTT.

The rearrangement uses TRBV19 and TRBJ2-1; D possibly corresponds to TRBD2 (5 bases). The V gene lost 4 bases and the J gene lost 10 bases, with 8 bases spanning the gap. Germline V gene data show CDR1 as LNHDA and CDR2 as SQIVND (reference sequence). This CDR3 is 11 amino acids long. CDR3 DNA sequence: TGTGCCAGTAGTACGGGGATCGAGCAGTTCTTC. It codes for CASSTGIEQFF.

The J gene is TRBJ2-2, the V gene TRBV6-5; no definite D call. The germline CDR1 and CDR2 sequences are MNHEY and SVGAGI. This CDR3 region has 13 residues. V lost 0 bases to trimming and J lost 6 bases, with 5 bases between them. This CDR3 reads CASSYSPSGELFF. CDR3 nucleotide sequence: TGTGCCAGCAGTTACTCCCCCTCCGGGGAGCTGTTTTTT.

The chain combines TRBV7-9 with TRBJ2-7; 11 bases are a match to TRBD1. Germline loops: CDR1 SEHNR, CDR2 FQNEAQ (reference sequence). V was pared by 6 bases and J by 6 bases, with 7 bases of the junction left unmatched. This CDR3 contains 14 residues. CDR3 in DNA: TGTGCCAGCAGTCAAATAGGGACAGGGGGCGAGCAGTACTTC. This codes for CASSQIGTGGEQYF.

This clone was observed a few times. CDR3 sequence (DNA): TGTGCCATCAGTGAGTGGGAGAAAGGCTACACCTTC. This codes for CAISEWEKGYTF. This sequence joins TRBV10-3 and TRBJ1-2; D remains ambiguous. Looked up from germline, CDR1 is ENHRY and CDR2 is SYGVKD. Trimming pared 1 base from V and 8 bases from J, leaving 8 bases between. The length of the CDR3 is 12 residues.

The table lists this clone with a count of one. As DNA, the CDR3 is TGCAGCGTTGGAGGGGGCGTCTACGAGCAGTACTTC. Protein product: CSVGGGVYEQYF. The V gene is TRBV29-1, the J gene TRBJ2-7, with 7 bases matching TRBD1. This CDR3 spans 12 amino acids. Losses at the gene ends were 4 bases for V and 3 bases for J; bases not matched to a gene: 3. Germline V gene sequence: CDR1 SQVTM, CDR2 ANQGSEA.

This clone was seen more than once but under ten times. The chain has TRBV7-2 and TRBJ1-2; D is uncertain. Germline V gene lookup returns CDR1 SGHTA and CDR2 FQGNSA. The CDR3 totals 14 residues. The V and J ends lost 5 bases and 5 bases respectively, with 15 bases between them. The CDR3 protein is CASSPSGGSYGYTF. CDR3 sequence (DNA): TGTGCCAGCAGCCCGAGCGGAGGGAGTTATGGCTACACCTTC.

The J gene is TRBJ1-2, the V gene TRBV12-3 or TRBV12-4; tentative D call: TRBD1 (6 bases). The CDR3 sequence is 11 residues long. Trimming left V 5 bases short and J 13 bases short, with 14 bases between. CDR3 bases: TGTGCCAGCAGTGACGGGACAATTCTCACCTTC. It translates to CASSDGTILTF.

The rearrangement uses TRBV2 and TRBJ2-5, with D possibly matching TRBD1 (5 bases). Germline CDR1 is SNHLY and CDR2 is FYNNEI. The length of the CDR3 is 12 residues. V lost 6 bases, J lost 0 bases, and 5 bases lay in between. The CDR3 loop is CASRDNQETQYF. The CDR3 region has the DNA TGTGCCAGCAGGGACAACCAAGAGACCCAGTACTTC.

The chain combines TRBV18 with TRBJ2-2, with TRBD2 matching over 8 bases. Germline V gene sequence: CDR1 KGHSH, CDR2 LQKENI. The trim removed 2 bases at V and 7 bases at J, leaving 12 bases unmatched. The CDR3 totals 17 residues. The CDR3, as DNA: TGTGCCAGCTCACCAGCATTCCCGGGAGGGCCGGACGGGGAGCTGTTTTTT. Translated: CASSPAFPGGPDGELFF.

The CDR3 bases are TGTGCCAGCGAAGGGACTAGCGGGAGTCCCCAATACTTCGATATCGCCAATGAGCAGTTCTTC. This encodes CASEGTSGSPQYFDIANEQFF. The chain carries TRBV13 and TRBJ2-1; 14 nucleotides align to TRBD2. Germline CDR1 and CDR2: PRHDT and FYEKMQ (reference sequence). Unmatched junction bases numbered 24, after V lost 8 bases and J lost 6 bases. This CDR3 is 21 amino acids long.

DNA of the CDR3: TGCAGTGCTAGAGATCTACAGGGCGACTACTTC. As protein: CSARDLQGDYF. The rearrangement joins TRBV20-1 to TRBJ2-7; D possibly corresponds to TRBD1 (6 bases). The CDR3 runs to 11 residues. The V and J ends lost 0 bases and 13 bases respectively, with 13 bases between them. Germline V gene lookup returns CDR1 DFQATT and CDR2 SNEGSKA (reference sequence).

V and J are TRBV13 and TRBJ2-1, with 8 positions matching TRBD2. Germline V gene sequence: CDR1 PRHDT, CDR2 FYEKMQ (reference sequence). CDR3 length: 16 amino acids. Trimming cost V 5 bases and J 4 bases; bases outside gene matches: 10. The CDR3 protein is CASSRGRLAYYNEQFF. The CDR3 DNA reads TGTGCCAGCAGCCGGGGGAGACTAGCGTATTACAATGAGCAGTTCTTC.

The CDR3 bases are TGTGCCAGCAGCCAAGGTTGGGCAGGAAATAACTATGGCTACACCTTC. Translating gives CASSQGWAGNNYGYTF. The V call is TRBV3-1 (or the pseudogene TRBV3-2), the J call TRBJ1-2; no reliable D call. The V end lost 1 base, the J end lost 1 base, and 13 bases lay between the germline ends. Per germline, CDR1 LGHDT and CDR2 YNNKEL (reference sequence). This CDR3 comprises 16 residues.

CDR3 residues: CASSVGSQGMGGYTF. In DNA form, the CDR3 reads TGTGCCAGCAGCGTAGGATCACAGGGGATGGGAGGCTACACCTTC. V gene TRBV5-4 combines with J gene TRBJ1-2, with TRBD1 matching 7 bases. Trimming removed 4 bases from V and 8 bases from J; junction bases left unmatched: 14. Germline CDR1 reads SGHNT; CDR2 reads YYREEE (reference sequence). CDR3 length: 15 residues.

The CDR3: CASSPFGVWYEQYF. The CDR3 coding sequence is TGTGCCAGCAGCCCGTTCGGGGTATGGTACGAGCAGTACTTC. The chain recombines TRBV7-8 with TRBJ2-7, with D possibly TRBD2 on 5 matching bases. Germline loops: CDR1 SGHVS, CDR2 FQNEAQ. This CDR3 is 14 amino acids long. V was shortened by 5 bases and J by 4 bases, with 15 bases between the two germline ends.

The chain combines TRBV27 with TRBJ1-2; the match to TRBD1 covers 10 bases. Germline V gene sequence: CDR1 MNHEY, CDR2 SMNVEV (reference sequence). Losses at the gene ends were 6 bases for V and 2 bases for J; bases not matched to a gene: 3. This CDR3 is built from 14 residues. The CDR3 spells CASRDRGPNYGYTF. In nucleotides, the CDR3 is TGTGCCAGCAGAGACAGGGGGCCAAACTATGGCTACACCTTC.

The gene calls are TRBV6-5 and TRBJ2-3; 11 positions agree with TRBD2. The V and J ends lost 4 bases and 9 bases, in that order; junction bases with no gene match: 3. Per the germline V gene, CDR1 is MNHEY and CDR2 is SVGAGI. There are 13 residues in the CDR3. The CDR3 loop is CASSSGTSGTQYF. Written as DNA, the CDR3 is TGTGCCAGCAGTTCCGGGACTAGCGGCACGCAGTATTTT.

The chain combines TRBV3-1 (or the pseudogene TRBV3-2) with TRBJ2-3; TRBD2 matches 12 bases. The V gene end was trimmed by 4 bases and the J gene end by 5 bases; junction bases not matched to a gene: 4. The germline V gene encodes CDR1 LGHDT and CDR2 YNNKEL (reference sequence). The CDR3 totals 15 residues. The CDR3 region is CASSLTSGSGDTQYF. DNA of the CDR3: TGTGCCAGCAGCCTGACTAGCGGGAGCGGAGATACGCAGTATTTT.

The chain is built from TRBV19 and TRBJ2-5; 9 bases map to TRBD1. Germline-derived CDR1 and CDR2 are LNHDA and SQIVND (reference sequence). V dropped 9 bases and J dropped 5; count of bases not matched to a gene: 4. The CDR3 extends over 12 amino acids. CDR3: CASGTGFETQYF. The CDR3 DNA follows: TGTGCCAGCGGGACAGGGTTTGAGACCCAGTACTTC.

The chain links TRBV30 to TRBJ2-1; 7 bases fit TRBD2. From germline, CDR1 is GTSNPN and CDR2 SVGIG (reference sequence). CDR3 length: 17 residues. The V gene end was trimmed by 4 bases and the J gene end by 6 bases; junction bases not matched to a gene: 18. The CDR3 bases are TGTGCCTGGAAGCGGGACCGAACTGGCGGGGGAGGCAATGAGCAGTTCTTC. Residues: CAWKRDRTGGGGNEQFF.

The genes are TRBV6-5 and TRBJ2-2, with D maybe TRBD2 (6 bases). This CDR3 has 15 residues. Germline CDR1 MNHEY, CDR2 SVGAGI. With 6 bases removed from V and 4 bases from J, the gap between germline ends came to 15 bases. The CDR3 coding sequence is TGTGCCAGCAGCCGCCTACTAGCCGTCACCGGGGAGCTGTTTTTT. Protein product: CASSRLLAVTGELFF.

The rearrangement joins TRBV7-9 to TRBJ1-2, with a weak D call TRBD1 (6 bases). Germline lookup yields CDR1 SEHNR and CDR2 FQNEAQ (reference sequence). CDR3 length: 14 amino acids. V lost 5 bases to trimming and J lost 4 bases, with 14 bases between them. For the CDR3, the DNA is TGTGCCAGCAGCCCCCGCGAAGGGGGCTATGGCTACACCTTC. This translates into CASSPREGGYGYTF.

The chain combines TRBV12-3 or TRBV12-4 with TRBJ1-6; weak D call: TRBD1 (5 bases). Trimming cost V 3 bases and J 7 bases, with 7 bases left between them. This CDR3 has 13 amino acids. For the CDR3, the DNA is TGTGCCAGCAGTTTCGGGGGGAATTCACCCCTCCACTTT. This gives the protein CASSFGGNSPLHF.

The count of this clone is one. V gene TRBV29-1 combines with J gene TRBJ1-1; possible D gene TRBD1, 6 bases. Germline V lookup: CDR1 SQVTM, CDR2 ANQGSEA. The CDR3 contains 13 residues. V shed 8 bases and J shed 7 bases, with 20 bases lying between them. The chain's CDR3 is CSCRARQGGEAFF. The DNA of the CDR3 is TGCAGCTGTCGGGCCAGGCAAGGGGGTGAAGCTTTCTTT.

This clone was seen just once. V is TRBV7-2 and J is TRBJ1-1, with D perhaps matching TRBD1 (5 bases). Trimming took 2 bases from V and 3 from J, leaving 7 bases between them. Germline CDR1 reads SGHTA; CDR2 reads FQGNSA. The CDR3 covers 13 residues. This chain's CDR3 is CASSLQGDTEAFF. The CDR3 DNA sequence: TGTGCCAGCAGCTTACAGGGTGACACTGAAGCTTTCTTT.

The V call is TRBV5-6, the J call TRBJ1-1; the D gene is possibly TRBD1 (5 bases). Trimming cost V 5 bases and J 0 bases, with 11 bases left between them. The CDR3 runs to 14 residues. Germline-derived CDR1 and CDR2 are SGHDT and YYEEEE. CDR3 in DNA: TGTGCCAGCAGACAACAGGTTCTGAACACTGAAGCTTTCTTT. Translating gives CASRQQVLNTEAFF. Supplemented by reference TRBV5-6 and TRBJ1-1, the full variable domain reads DAGVTQSPTHLIKTRGQQVTLRCSPKSGHDTVSWYQQALGQGPQFIFQYYEEEERQRGNFPDRFSGHQFPNYSSELNVNALLLGDSALYLCASRQQVLNTEAFFGQGTRLTVV.

The V and J genes are TRBV3-1 (or the pseudogene TRBV3-2) and TRBJ1-1, with D hard to call. The CDR3 extends over 15 amino acids. Germline CDR1 and CDR2: LGHDT and YNNKEL (reference sequence). V was trimmed by 1 base and J by 1 base, leaving 10 bases between them. The CDR3 protein is CASSQAYQANTEAFF. CDR3 nucleotides: TGTGCCAGCAGCCAAGCTTATCAGGCGAACACTGAAGCTTTCTTT.

This rearrangement joins TRBV11-2 to TRBJ1-2; no clear D gene. CDR3 length equals 16 residues. Trimming took 1 base from V and 0 from J, leaving 12 bases between them. The germline V gene has CDR1 SGHAT and CDR2 FQNNGV. The CDR3 protein is CASSLGSGGTNYGYTF. For the CDR3, the DNA is TGTGCCAGCAGCTTAGGGAGTGGAGGAACTAACTATGGCTACACCTTC.